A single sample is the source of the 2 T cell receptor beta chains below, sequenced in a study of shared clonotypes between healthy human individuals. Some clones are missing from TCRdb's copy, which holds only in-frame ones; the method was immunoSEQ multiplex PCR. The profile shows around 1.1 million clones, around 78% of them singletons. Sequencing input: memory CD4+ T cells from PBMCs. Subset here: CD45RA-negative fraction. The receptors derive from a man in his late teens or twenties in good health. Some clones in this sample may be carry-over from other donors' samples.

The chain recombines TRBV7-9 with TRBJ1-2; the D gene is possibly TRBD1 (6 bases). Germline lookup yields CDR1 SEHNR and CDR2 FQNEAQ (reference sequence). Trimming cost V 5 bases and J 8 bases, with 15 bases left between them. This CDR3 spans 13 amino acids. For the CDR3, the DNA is TGTGCCAGCAGCCGGGGGCCGGCCGCAGGCTACACCTTC. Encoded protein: CASSRGPAAGYTF.

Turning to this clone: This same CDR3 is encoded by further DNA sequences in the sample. CDR3 in DNA: TGTGCCAGCAGCCCCGGTGGGCAAGAGACCCAGTACTTC. This translates into CASSPGGQETQYF. V usage is TRBV9 and J usage is TRBJ2-5; D gene ambiguous. Germline V gene sequence: CDR1 SGDLS, CDR2 YYNGEE. Trimming left V 4 bases short and J 2 bases short, with 9 bases between. The CDR3 has 13 amino acids.